Following are 18 T cell receptor beta chains from one sample sequenced in a study of CD8 T cells in ankylosing spondylitis. TCRdb reprocessed the 5' RACE reads with MiXCR, giving one entry per CDR3 protein. The data hold about 140,000 distinct CDR3 sequences, with 7% to 10% observed a single time. The sample was synovial fluid, either unsorted or a sorted T cell fraction (not recorded which). Every receptor here comes from a male donor with ankylosing spondylitis.

This clonotype has at least ten counts. The gene calls are TRBV12-3 or TRBV12-4 and TRBJ1-1; the D gene is possibly TRBD1 (5 bases). V shed 0 bases and J shed 5 bases, with 13 bases lying between them. The CDR3 is made up of 15 amino acids. This CDR3 is CASSLAGTVGTEAFF. The CDR3 DNA reads as TGTGCCAGCAGTTTAGCGGGGACGGTGGGGACTGAAGCTTTCTTT.

This clonotype appeared a few times. The chain carries TRBV18 and TRBJ1-1; 7 nucleotides agree with TRBD1. Unmatched junction bases numbered 3, after V lost 3 bases and J lost 5 bases. Germline V gene data show CDR1 as KGHSH and CDR2 as LQKENI. The CDR3 consists of 13 residues. In nucleotides, the CDR3 is TGTGCCAGCTCACCGGGACAGCGGACTGAAGCTTTCTTT. This gives the protein CASSPGQRTEAFF.

Many counts were recorded for this clonotype. CDR3 in amino acids: CASSILAGATGELFF. CDR3 nucleotides: TGCGCCAGCAGCATTCTAGCGGGAGCCACCGGGGAGCTGTTTTTT. This chain links TRBV5-1 with TRBJ2-2; TRBD2 aligns across 10 bases. V dropped 4 bases and J dropped 4; count of bases not matched to a gene: 4. The CDR3 totals 15 residues. CDR1 is SGHRS and CDR2 is YFSETQ in the germline V gene.

This clonotype has ten or more counts. This chain joins TRBV20-1 and TRBJ2-3; 8 bases match TRBD2. V lost 1 base, J lost 6 bases, and 6 bases stayed unmatched. This CDR3 spans 14 amino acids. The germline CDR1 and CDR2 sequences are DFQATT and SNEGSKA (reference sequence). Here the CDR3 DNA reads TGCAGTGCTAGAGGTAGCGGGGACATTGATACGCAGTATTTT. As protein: CSARGSGDIDTQYF.

The gene calls are TRBV5-1 and TRBJ1-2; weak D call: TRBD1 (5 bases). V lost 4 bases to trimming and J lost 4 bases, with 8 bases between them. This CDR3 contains 12 residues. CDR1 and CDR2 (germline): SGHRS, YFSETQ. The CDR3 region has the DNA TGCGCCAGCAGCATAGACAGCTATGGCTACACCTTC. Residues: CASSIDSYGYTF.

Ten or more counts support this clonotype. The V call is TRBV20-1, the J call TRBJ2-5, with D possibly matching TRBD1 (6 bases). Germline assignment: CDR1 DFQATT and CDR2 SNEGSKA (reference sequence). The ends were cut back, 6 bases at V and 2 bases at J, with 10 bases in the middle. The CDR3 loop spans 12 amino acids. CDR3 sequence (DNA): TGCAGTGCAGCAGGGGATCAAGAGACCCAGTACTTC. This sequence encodes CSAAGDQETQYF.

The CDR3 sequence: CAWSVHGTQPQHF. The CDR3 nucleotides are TGTGCCTGGAGTGTACATGGGACGCAGCCCCAGCATTTT. The chain employs TRBV30 and TRBJ1-5, with D maybe TRBD1 (5 bases). Trimming removed 0 bases from V and 7 bases from J, with 10 bases in between. Germline-derived CDR1 and CDR2 are GTSNPN and SVGIG (reference sequence). The length of the CDR3 is 13 residues.

This clonotype was counted many times. The chain recombines TRBV7-9 with TRBJ1-3; possibly TRBD1 for D (6 bases). The V and J ends lost 2 bases and 0 bases respectively, with 11 bases between them. The CDR3 loop spans 16 amino acids. Germline V CDR1 and CDR2: SEHNR, FQNEAQ (reference sequence). The DNA for the CDR3 is TGTGCCAGCAGCTTAAGAGGGGGAGGCTCTGGAAACACCATATATTTT. It translates to CASSLRGGGSGNTIYF.

This clonotype was recorded at least ten times. V and J are TRBV5-1 and TRBJ1-1; TRBD1 might be the D (6 bases). The CDR3 has 12 residues. The germline V gene encodes CDR1 SGHRS and CDR2 YFSETQ. The V end lost 0 bases, the J end lost 11 bases, and 11 bases lay between the germline ends. In DNA form, the CDR3 reads TGCGCCAGCAGCTTGGACGACAGGTCGGCTTTCTTT. This sequence encodes CASSLDDRSAFF.

The V and J genes are TRBV29-1 and TRBJ2-1, with D possibly TRBD2 on 5 matching bases. Deletions cut 7 bases from V and 0 bases from J, with 16 bases between. CDR1 and CDR2 (germline): SQVTM, ANQGSEA. This CDR3 spans 15 amino acids. The CDR3 region has the DNA TGCAGCGCCGCCCGGGGAGCGGCCTCCTACAATGAGCAGTTCTTC. This gives the protein CSAARGAASYNEQFF.

This clonotype was counted only a few times. The chain uses TRBV7-9 and TRBJ2-3; TRBD2 matches 9 bases. The J segment lost 6 bases and the V segment lost 4 bases, leaving 5 bases of the junction unmatched. The germline V gene encodes CDR1 SEHNR and CDR2 FQNEAQ (reference sequence). There are 14 residues in the CDR3. The CDR3 is CASSSLAGPDTQYF. The CDR3 coding sequence is TGTGCCAGCAGCTCACTAGCGGGCCCCGATACGCAGTATTTT.

This clonotype has a count of ten or more. In nucleotides, the CDR3 is TGCAGTGCCGCGACAGGGGGGGACGGGGAGCTGTTTTTT. Residues: CSAATGGDGELFF. The chain is built from TRBV20-1 and TRBJ2-2; 9 nucleotides line up with TRBD1. The CDR3 totals 13 residues. Germline assignment: CDR1 DFQATT and CDR2 SNEGSKA (reference sequence). V shed 6 bases, J shed 7 bases, and the junction held 6 bases outside the gene matches.

The chain links TRBV29-1 to TRBJ1-1; D call uncertain. The CDR3 consists of 12 residues. V shed 6 bases and J shed 3 bases, with 11 bases lying between them. CDR1 and CDR2 from the germline V gene are SQVTM and ANQGSEA. The CDR3, as DNA: TGCAGCGTAGGTACAGAGTACACTGAAGCTTTCTTT. Translating it yields CSVGTEYTEAFF. The full variable domain, rest sourced from reference TRBV29-1 and TRBJ1-1, is SAVISQKPSRDICQRGTSLTIQCQVDSQVTMMFWYRQQPGQSLTLIATANQGSEATYESGFVIDKFPISRPNLTFSTLTVSNMSPEDSSIYLCSVGTEYTEAFFGQGTRLTVV.

This clonotype was observed at least ten times. The chain has TRBV5-1 and TRBJ2-3; D remains unclear. Per germline, CDR1 SGHRS and CDR2 YFSETQ. The length of the CDR3 is 16 residues. Trimming cost V 6 bases and J 1 base, with 18 bases left between them. CDR3 residues: CASTNFDTLRTDTQYF. The CDR3 coding sequence is TGCGCCAGCACCAACTTTGACACTCTTCGCACAGATACGCAGTATTTT.

CDR3 bases: TGTGCCAGCTCACCAGGGACAGGCTCGTATGGGCCTGGCTACACCTTC. It codes for CASSPGTGSYGPGYTF. V is TRBV18 and J is TRBJ1-2, with 8 bases lining up with TRBD1. The CDR3 has 16 residues. Germline CDR1 and CDR2: KGHSH and LQKENI. After removal of 2 bases from V and 7 bases from J, the junction contained 12 bases not matched to a gene.

The V gene is TRBV4-3, the J gene TRBJ2-2, with TRBD2 matching 10 bases. The CDR3 spans 16 residues. The V segment lost 8 bases and the J segment 7 bases; nucleotides outside the gene matches: 13. Germline V gene sequence: CDR1 LGHNA, CDR2 YSLEER. As DNA, the CDR3 is TGCGCCAGCGGGGGGCTAGCGGGAGCAAGTATCGGGGAGCTGTTTTTT. It translates to CASGGLAGASIGELFF.

This clonotype was counted at least ten times. The chain employs TRBV27 and TRBJ1-1; D is uncertain. The CDR3 extends over 14 amino acids. Germline V gives CDR1 MNHEY, CDR2 SMNVEV (reference sequence). The V gene lost 4 bases and the J gene lost 3 bases, with 12 bases spanning the gap. CDR3 DNA sequence: TGTGCCAGCAGTTACAAAAGAAGCGACACTGAAGCTTTCTTT. Protein: CASSYKRSDTEAFF.

This clonotype was seen more than once but under ten times. This rearrangement joins TRBV7-3 to TRBJ2-7, with 10 bases fitting TRBD1. Germline-derived CDR1 and CDR2 are SGHTA and FQGTGA. Germline trimming cut 2 bases from V and 4 bases from J; bases unmatched to any gene: 8. This CDR3 is 16 amino acids long. As DNA, the CDR3 is TGTGCCAGCAGCTTAGGAGACAGGGGGCTGAATTACGAGCAGTACTTC. It yields the protein CASSLGDRGLNYEQYF.